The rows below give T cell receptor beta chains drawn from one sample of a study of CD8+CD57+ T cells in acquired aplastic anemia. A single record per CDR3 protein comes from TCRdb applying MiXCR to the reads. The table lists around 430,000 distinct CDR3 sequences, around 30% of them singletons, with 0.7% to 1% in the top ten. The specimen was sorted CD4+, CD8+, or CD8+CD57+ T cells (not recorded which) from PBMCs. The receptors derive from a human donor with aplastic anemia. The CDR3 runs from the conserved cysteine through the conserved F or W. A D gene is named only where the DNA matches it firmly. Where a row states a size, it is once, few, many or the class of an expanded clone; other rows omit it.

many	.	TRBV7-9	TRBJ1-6	TGTGCCAGCAGCTTAGGACGTCTGAATTCACCCCTCCACTTT	CASSLGRLNSPLHF
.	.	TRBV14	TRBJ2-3	TGTGCCAGCAGCTTAATACAGGGTCTGTATTTT	CASSLIQGLYF
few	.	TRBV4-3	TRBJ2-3	TGCGCCAGCAGCCAAGAGTTGGGGCTACCAGATACGCAGTATTTT	CASSQELGLPDTQYF
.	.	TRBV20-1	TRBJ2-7	TGCAGTGCTAGGGATACGCCGGGACACACCCTCGCTACTTCCTACGAGCAGTACTTC	CSARDTPGHTLATSYEQYF
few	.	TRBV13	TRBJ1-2	TGTGCCAGCAGCCGTACGACGACAGGTATTTCGGGCTACACCTTC	CASSRTTTGISGYTF
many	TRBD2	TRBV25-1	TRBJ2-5	TGTGCCAGCAGTGGAATAGCGGGGGCGTATAGAGAGACCCAGTACTTC	CASSGIAGAYRETQYF
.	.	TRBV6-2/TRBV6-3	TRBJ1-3	TGTGCCAGCAGTTACCGTCGATTGGCCTCTGGAAACACCATATATTTT	CASSYRRLASGNTIYF
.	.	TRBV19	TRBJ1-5	TGTGCCAGTATGGGGAAGCAAGAGACCCAGCATTTT	CASMGKQETQHF
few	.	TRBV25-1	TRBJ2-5	TGTGCCAGCAGTAGCGGGACAGGCGACCAAGAGACCCAGTACTTC	CASSSGTGDQETQYF
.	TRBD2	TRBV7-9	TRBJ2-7	TGTGCCAGCAGCTTAGGGACTAGCAGACTTTTCGAGCAGTACTTC	CASSLGTSRLFEQYF
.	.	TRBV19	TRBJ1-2	TGTGCCAGTAACCCGGCCCTGGGCACAACTTCGTACTATGGCTACACCTTC	CASNPALGTTSYYGYTF
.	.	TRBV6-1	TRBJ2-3	TGTGCCAGCGAAGGCAACACAGATACGCAGTATTTT	CASEGNTDTQYF
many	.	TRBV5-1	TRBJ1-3	TGCGCCAGCAGCCCAGGGTGGGAAGGAAACACCATATATTTT	CASSPGWEGNTIYF
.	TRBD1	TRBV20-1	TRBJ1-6	TGCAGTGCTAGAGAGTCCGGGACAGAGAATTCACCCCTCCACTTT	CSARESGTENSPLHF
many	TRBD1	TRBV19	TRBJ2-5	TGTGCCAGTAGGGACAGGGGTCAAGAGACCCAGTACTTC	CASRDRGQETQYF
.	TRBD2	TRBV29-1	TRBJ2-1	TGCAGCGTGGCGGAGAATAGCGGGGACAATGAGCAGTTCTTC	CSVAENSGDNEQFF
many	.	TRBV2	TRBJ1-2	TGTGCCAGCAGTCAGCAGGACACTTTTGATGGCTACACCTTC	CASSQQDTFDGYTF
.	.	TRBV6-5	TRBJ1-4	TGTGCCAGCAGTTACACAGGGCCTAATGAAAAACTGTTTTTT	CASSYTGPNEKLFF
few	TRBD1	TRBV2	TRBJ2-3	TGTGCCAGCAGTGCTAGGACAGGGGACACAGATACGCAGTATTTT	CASSARTGDTDTQYF
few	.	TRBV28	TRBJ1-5	TGTGCCAGCAGCCCTGACGGTGTATGGCCCCAGCATTTT	CASSPDGVWPQHF
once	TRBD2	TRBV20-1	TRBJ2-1	TGCAGTGCTGGCAAGCGGGGGCCCTACAATGAGCAGTTCTTC	CSAGKRGPYNEQFF
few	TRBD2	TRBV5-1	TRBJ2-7	TGCGCCAGCAGCTTGACTAGCGATTTCGAGCAGTACTTC	CASSLTSDFEQYF
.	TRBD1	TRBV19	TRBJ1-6	TGTGCCAGTACCTCTGGACAGGGGCTATCCTCACCCCTCCACTTT	CASTSGQGLSSPLHF
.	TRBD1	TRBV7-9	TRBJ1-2	TGTGCCAGCGGGACAGGGGGGGGAGGCTACACCTTC	CASGTGGGGYTF
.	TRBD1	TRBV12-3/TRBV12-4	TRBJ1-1	TGTGCCAGCGGCTGGGACAGGGGCAATAACACTGAAGCTTTCTTT	CASGWDRGNNTEAFF
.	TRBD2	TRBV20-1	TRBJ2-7	TGCAGTGCAAGAACTAGCGGGAGGTCCCCATACGAGCAGTACTTC	CSARTSGRSPYEQYF
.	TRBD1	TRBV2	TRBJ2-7	TGTGCCAGCAGCATCCGACAGGGTTTGAACGAGCAGTACTTC	CASSIRQGLNEQYF
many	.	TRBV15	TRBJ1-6	TGTGCCACCAGCAGCAGTAATTCACCCCTCCACTTT	CATSSSNSPLHF
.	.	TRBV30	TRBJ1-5	TGTGCCTGGAGTGTGGATAGGGGAGATCAGCCCCAGCATTTT	CAWSVDRGDQPQHF
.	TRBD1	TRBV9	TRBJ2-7	TGTGCCAGCAGCGAGGGGGCAGGGATTGGGGGCTACGAGCAGTACTTC	CASSEGAGIGGYEQYF
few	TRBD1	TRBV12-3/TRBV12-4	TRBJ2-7	TGTGCCAGCAGTTTAGCTCCGGGACAGGGAGACTACGAGCAGTACTTC	CASSLAPGQGDYEQYF
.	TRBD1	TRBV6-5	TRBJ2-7	TGTGCCAGCAGTTATTACAGGGGTGCGTACGAGCAGTACTTC	CASSYYRGAYEQYF
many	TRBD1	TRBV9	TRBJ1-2	TGTGCCAGCAGCGCGGAGGGACAGAATAACTATGGCTACACCTTC	CASSAEGQNNYGYTF
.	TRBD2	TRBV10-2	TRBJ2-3	TGCGCCAGCAGTGGAAGCGGGGGAGGCACAGATACGCAGTATTTT	CASSGSGGGTDTQYF
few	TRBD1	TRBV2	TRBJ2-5	TGTGCCAGCAGGATAACCAGGGGGCGAGAGACCCAGTACTTC	CASRITRGRETQYF
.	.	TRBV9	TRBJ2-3	TGTGCCAGCGGCGTAGGAGGCGGGCTGAGCACAGATACGCAGTATTTT	CASGVGGGLSTDTQYF
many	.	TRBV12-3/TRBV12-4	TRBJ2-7	TGTGCCAGCAGTTTATTTAGTGCCGGCGAGCAGTACTTC	CASSLFSAGEQYF
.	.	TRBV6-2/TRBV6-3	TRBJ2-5	TGTGCCAGCAGTTATTCCGGACCCCAGTACTTC	CASSYSGPQYF
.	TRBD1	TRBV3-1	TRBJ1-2	TGTGCCAGCAGCCCACGCCTAGGACAGGTCGACTATGGCTACACCTTC	CASSPRLGQVDYGYTF
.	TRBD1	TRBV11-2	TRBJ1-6	TGTGCCAGCAGCTTAGCTCTCGTGGACAGGGAGTTTTCACCCCTCCACTTT	CASSLALVDREFSPLHF
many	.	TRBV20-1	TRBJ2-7	TGCAGTGCTAGAGTCGGGTACTACGAGCAGTACTTC	CSARVGYYEQYF
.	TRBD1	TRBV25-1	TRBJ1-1	TGTGCCAGCAGATTACAGGGGTGGAACACTGAAGCTTTCTTT	CASRLQGWNTEAFF
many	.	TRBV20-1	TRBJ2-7	TGCAGTGCTAGAGATCTCTCCAGCTACGAGCAGTACTTC	CSARDLSSYEQYF
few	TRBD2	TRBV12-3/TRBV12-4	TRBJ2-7	TGTGCCAGCAGCGACGACTGGACTAGCGGGAGGGACGAGCAGTACTTC	CASSDDWTSGRDEQYF
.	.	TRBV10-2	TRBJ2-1	TGCGCCAGCAGTGAGTTCGGACGGGGCGGTGAGCAGTTCTTC	CASSEFGRGGEQFF
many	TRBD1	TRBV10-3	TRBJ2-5	TGTGCCATCACCGACGGACAGGAAGAGACCCAGTACTTC	CAITDGQEETQYF
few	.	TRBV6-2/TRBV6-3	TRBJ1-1	TGTGCCAGCAGCAAACCAGCTTTCTTT	CASSKPAFF
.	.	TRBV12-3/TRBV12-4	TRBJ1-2	TGTGCCTGCAGTAAGACGGGCGGCTACACCTTC	CACSKTGGYTF
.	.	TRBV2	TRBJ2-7	TGTGCCAGCAGTGAAGGACGGGGGCCTACCTACGAGCAGTACTTC	CASSEGRGPTYEQYF
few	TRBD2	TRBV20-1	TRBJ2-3	TGCAGTGCTAGAGATCGCAGGACTAGCGGTTCCAGCACAGATACGCAGTATTTT	CSARDRRTSGSSTDTQYF
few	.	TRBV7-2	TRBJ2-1	TGTGCCAGCAGCTTAGCGCAAAACCCGAACAATGAGCAGTTCTTC	CASSLAQNPNNEQFF
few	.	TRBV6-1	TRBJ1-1	TGTGCCAGTAAACCCGCCGGGGGCGGTAACACTGAAGCTTTCTTT	CASKPAGGGNTEAFF
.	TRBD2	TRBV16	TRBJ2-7	TGTGCCAGCAGAAGGGGGAGCGGGAGAACCCCTTTCGTCGAGCAGTACTTC	CASRRGSGRTPFVEQYF
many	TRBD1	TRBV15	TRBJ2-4	TGTGCCACCACAACGGACAGGGGCGACATTCAGTACTTC	CATTTDRGDIQYF
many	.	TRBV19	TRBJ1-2	TGTGCCAGTAGTATACTCCGGGCGGCAAAGGATTATGGCTACACCTTC	CASSILRAAKDYGYTF
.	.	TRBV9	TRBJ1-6	TGTGCCAGCTCCCCAGACAGCCATTATAATTCACCCCTCCACTTT	CASSPDSHYNSPLHF
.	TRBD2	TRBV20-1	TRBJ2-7	TGCAGTGCTAGATCATCGGGACTAGAATTCTACGAGCAGTACTTC	CSARSSGLEFYEQYF